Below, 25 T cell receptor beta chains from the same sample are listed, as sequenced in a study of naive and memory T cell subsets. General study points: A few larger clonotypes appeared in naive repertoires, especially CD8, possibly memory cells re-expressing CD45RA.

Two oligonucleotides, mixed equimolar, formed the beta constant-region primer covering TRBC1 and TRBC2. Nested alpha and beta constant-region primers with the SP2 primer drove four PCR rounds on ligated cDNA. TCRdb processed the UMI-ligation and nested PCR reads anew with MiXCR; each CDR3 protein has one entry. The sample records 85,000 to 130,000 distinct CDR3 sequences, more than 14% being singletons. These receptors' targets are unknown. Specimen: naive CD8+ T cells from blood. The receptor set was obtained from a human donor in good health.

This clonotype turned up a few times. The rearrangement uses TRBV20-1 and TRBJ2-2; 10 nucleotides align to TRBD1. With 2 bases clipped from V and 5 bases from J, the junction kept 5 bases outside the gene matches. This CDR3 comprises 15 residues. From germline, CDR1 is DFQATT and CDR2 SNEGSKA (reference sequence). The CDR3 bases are TGCAGTGCTAGATTCCGACAGGGGGCAACCGGGGAGCTGTTTTTT. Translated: CSARFRQGATGELFF.

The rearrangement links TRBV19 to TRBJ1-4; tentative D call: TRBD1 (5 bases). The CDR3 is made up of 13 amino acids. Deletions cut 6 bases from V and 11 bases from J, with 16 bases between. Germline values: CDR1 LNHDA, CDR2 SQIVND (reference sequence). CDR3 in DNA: TGTGCCAGTAGCCTACTCCAGGGAGACAAACTGTTTTTT. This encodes CASSLLQGDKLFF.

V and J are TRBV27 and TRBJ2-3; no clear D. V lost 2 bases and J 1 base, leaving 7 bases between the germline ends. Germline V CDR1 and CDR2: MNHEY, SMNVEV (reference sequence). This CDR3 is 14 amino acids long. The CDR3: CASSLGQGTDTQYF. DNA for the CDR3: TGTGCCAGCAGTTTAGGCCAGGGCACAGATACGCAGTATTTT.

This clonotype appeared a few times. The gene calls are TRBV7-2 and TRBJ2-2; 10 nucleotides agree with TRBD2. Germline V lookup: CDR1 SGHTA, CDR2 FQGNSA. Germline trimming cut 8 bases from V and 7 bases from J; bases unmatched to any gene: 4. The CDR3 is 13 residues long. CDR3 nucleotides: TGTGCCAGCGGACTAGCGGCTGTCGGGGAGCTGTTTTTT. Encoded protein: CASGLAAVGELFF. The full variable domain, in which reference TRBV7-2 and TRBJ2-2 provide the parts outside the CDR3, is GAGVSQSPSNKVTEKGKDVELRCDPISGHTALYWYRQSLGQGLEFLIYFQGNSAPDKSGLPSDRFSAERTGGSVSTLTIQRTQQEDSAVYLCASGLAAVGELFFGEGSRLTVL.

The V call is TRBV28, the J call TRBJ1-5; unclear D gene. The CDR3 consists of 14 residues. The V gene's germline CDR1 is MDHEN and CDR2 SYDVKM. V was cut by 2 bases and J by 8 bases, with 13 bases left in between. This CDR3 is CASSLIRVTEPQHF. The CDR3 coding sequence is TGTGCCAGCAGTTTAATAAGAGTAACAGAGCCCCAGCATTTT.

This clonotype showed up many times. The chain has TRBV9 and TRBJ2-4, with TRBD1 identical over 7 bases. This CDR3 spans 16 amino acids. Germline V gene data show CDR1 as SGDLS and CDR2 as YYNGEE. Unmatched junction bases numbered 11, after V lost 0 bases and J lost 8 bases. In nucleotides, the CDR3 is TGTGCCAGCAGCGTAGGAGGGGGCGGAGGAATAGACATTCAGTACTTC. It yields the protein CASSVGGGGGIDIQYF.

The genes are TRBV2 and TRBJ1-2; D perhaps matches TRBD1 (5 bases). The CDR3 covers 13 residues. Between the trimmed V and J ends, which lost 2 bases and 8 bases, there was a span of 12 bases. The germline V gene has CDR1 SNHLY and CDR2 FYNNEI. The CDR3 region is CASSELGGDGYTF. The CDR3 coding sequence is TGTGCCAGCAGTGAATTGGGAGGGGACGGCTACACCTTC.

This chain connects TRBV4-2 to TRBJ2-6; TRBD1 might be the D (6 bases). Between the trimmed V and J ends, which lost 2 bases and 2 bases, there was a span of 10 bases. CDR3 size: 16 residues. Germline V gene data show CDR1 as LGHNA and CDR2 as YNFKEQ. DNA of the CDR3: TGTGCCAGCAGCCAAATGGCAGGGGCTGGGGCCAACGTCCTGACTTTC. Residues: CASSQMAGAGANVLTF.

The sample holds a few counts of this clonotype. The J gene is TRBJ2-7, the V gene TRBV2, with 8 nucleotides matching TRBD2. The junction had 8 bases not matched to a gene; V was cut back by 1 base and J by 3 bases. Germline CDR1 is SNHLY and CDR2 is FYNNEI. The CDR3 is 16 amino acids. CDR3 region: CASSEVGLDADYEQYF. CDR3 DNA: TGTGCCAGCAGTGAAGTGGGACTAGATGCCGACTACGAGCAGTACTTC.

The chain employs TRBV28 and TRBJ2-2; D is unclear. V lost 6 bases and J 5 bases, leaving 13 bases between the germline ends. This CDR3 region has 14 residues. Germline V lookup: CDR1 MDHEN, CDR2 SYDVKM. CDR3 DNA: TGTGCCAGCAGCCCACGCGTAGGGACCGGGGAGCTGTTTTTT. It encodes CASSPRVGTGELFF. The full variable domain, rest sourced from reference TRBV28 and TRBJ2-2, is DVKVTQSSRYLVKRTGEKVFLECVQDMDHENMFWYRQDPGLGLRLIYFSYDVKMKEKGDIPEGYSVSREKKERFSLILESASTNQTSMYLCASSPRVGTGELFFGEGSRLTVL.

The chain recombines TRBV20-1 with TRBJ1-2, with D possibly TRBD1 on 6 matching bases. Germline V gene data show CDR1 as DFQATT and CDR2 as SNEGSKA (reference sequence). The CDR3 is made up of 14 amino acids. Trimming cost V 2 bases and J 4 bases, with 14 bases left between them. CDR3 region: CSARRGSGPYGYTF. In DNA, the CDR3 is TGCAGTGCTAGAAGGGGGTCAGGGCCCTATGGCTACACCTTC.

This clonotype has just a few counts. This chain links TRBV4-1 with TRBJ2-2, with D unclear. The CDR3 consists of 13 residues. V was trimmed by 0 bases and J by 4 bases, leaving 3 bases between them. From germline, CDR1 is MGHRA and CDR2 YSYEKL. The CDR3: CASSQDITGELFF. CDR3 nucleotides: TGCGCCAGCAGCCAAGATATCACCGGGGAGCTGTTTTTT.

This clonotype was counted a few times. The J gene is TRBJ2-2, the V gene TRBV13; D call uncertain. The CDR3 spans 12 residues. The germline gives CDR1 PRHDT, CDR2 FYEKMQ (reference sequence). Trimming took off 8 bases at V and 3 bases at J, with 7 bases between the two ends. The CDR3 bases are TGTGCCAGCTCGACACACACCGGGGAGCTGTTTTTT. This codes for CASSTHTGELFF. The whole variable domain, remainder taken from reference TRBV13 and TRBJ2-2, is AAGVIQSPRHLIKEKRETATLKCYPIPRHDTVYWYQQGPGQDPQFLISFYEKMQSDKGSIPDRFSAQQFSDYHSELNMSSLELGDSALYFCASSTHTGELFFGEGSRLTVL.

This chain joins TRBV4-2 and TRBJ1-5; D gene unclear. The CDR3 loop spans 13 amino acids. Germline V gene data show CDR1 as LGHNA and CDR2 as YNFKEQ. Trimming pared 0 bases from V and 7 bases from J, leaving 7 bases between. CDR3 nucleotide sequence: TGTGCCAGCAGCCAAGATGGAGTGCAGCCCCAGCATTTT. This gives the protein CASSQDGVQPQHF.

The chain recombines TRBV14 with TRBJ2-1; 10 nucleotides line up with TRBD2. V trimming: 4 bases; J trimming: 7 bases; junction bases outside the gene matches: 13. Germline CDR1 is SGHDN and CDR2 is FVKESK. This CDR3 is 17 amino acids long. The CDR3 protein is CASSPPSLAGVRNEQFF. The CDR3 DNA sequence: TGTGCCAGCAGCCCACCCTCTCTAGCGGGAGTTCGGAATGAGCAGTTCTTC.

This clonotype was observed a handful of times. CDR3 in amino acids: CASSKNTGEVYF. CDR3 sequence (DNA): TGTGCCAGCAGCAAAAACACCGGTGAGGTGTATTTT. The gene calls are TRBV5-6 and TRBJ2-3; D is unclear. Germline CDR1 SGHDT, CDR2 YYEEEE. The CDR3 has 12 amino acids. V was trimmed by 4 bases and J by 14 bases, leaving 17 bases between them. The full variable domain, completed using reference TRBV5-6 and TRBJ2-3, is DAGVTQSPTHLIKTRGQQVTLRCSPKSGHDTVSWYQQALGQGPQFIFQYYEEEERQRGNFPDRFSGHQFPNYSSELNVNALLLGDSALYLCASSKNTGEVYFGPGTRLTVL.

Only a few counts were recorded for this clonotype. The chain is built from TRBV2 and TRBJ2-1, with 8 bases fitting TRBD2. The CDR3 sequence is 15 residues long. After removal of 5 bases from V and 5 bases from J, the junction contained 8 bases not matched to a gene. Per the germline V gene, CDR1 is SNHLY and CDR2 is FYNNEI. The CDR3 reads CASSLTSGWDNEQFF. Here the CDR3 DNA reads TGTGCCAGCAGTTTAACTAGCGGATGGGACAATGAGCAGTTCTTC.

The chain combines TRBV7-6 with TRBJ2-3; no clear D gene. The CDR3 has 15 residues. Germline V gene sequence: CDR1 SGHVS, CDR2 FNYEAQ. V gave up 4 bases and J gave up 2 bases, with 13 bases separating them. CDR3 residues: CASSSTGSYTDTQYF. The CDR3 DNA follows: TGTGCCAGCAGCTCCACCGGGTCCTACACAGATACGCAGTATTTT.

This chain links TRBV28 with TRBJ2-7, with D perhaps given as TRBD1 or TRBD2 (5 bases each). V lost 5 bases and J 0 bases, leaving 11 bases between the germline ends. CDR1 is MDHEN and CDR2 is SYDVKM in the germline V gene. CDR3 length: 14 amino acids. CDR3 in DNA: TGTGCCAGCAGTCCATTGGGGGACTCCTACGAGCAGTACTTC. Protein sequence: CASSPLGDSYEQYF.

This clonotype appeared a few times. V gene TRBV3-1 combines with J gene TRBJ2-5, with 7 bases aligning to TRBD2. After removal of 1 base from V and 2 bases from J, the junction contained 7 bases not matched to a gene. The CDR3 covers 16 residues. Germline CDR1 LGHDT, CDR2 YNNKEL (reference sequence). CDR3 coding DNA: TGTGCCAGCAGCCAAGCGGCCTACGGGGGGCAAGAGACCCAGTACTTC. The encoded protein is CASSQAAYGGQETQYF.

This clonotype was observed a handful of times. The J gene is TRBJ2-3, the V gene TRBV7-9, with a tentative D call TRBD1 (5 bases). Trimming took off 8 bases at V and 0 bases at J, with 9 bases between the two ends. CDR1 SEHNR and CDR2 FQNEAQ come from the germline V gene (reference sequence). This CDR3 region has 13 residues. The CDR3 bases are TGTGCCAGCGGACACCCTAGCACAGATACGCAGTATTTT. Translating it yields CASGHPSTDTQYF.

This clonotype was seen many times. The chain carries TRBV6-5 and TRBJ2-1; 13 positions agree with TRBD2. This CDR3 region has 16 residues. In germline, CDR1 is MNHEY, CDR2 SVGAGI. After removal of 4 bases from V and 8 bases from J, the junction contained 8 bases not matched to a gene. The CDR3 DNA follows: TGTGCCAGCAGTTCCGTTACTAGCGGGGGGGCATATGAGCAGTTCTTC. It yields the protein CASSSVTSGGAYEQFF.

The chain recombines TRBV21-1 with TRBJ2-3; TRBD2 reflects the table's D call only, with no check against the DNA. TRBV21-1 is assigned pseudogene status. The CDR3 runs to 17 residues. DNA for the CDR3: TGTGCCAGCAGCCTACAAAGGAACAGGCCCTACGGGGATACGCAGTATTTT. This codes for CASSLQRNRPYGDTQYF.

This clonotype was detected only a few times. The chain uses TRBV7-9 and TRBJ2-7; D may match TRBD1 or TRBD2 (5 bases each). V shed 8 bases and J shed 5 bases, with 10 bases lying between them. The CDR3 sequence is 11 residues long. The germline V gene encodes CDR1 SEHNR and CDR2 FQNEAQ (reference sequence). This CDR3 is CASGAGNEQYF. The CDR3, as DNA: TGTGCCAGCGGGGCGGGCAACGAGCAGTACTTC.

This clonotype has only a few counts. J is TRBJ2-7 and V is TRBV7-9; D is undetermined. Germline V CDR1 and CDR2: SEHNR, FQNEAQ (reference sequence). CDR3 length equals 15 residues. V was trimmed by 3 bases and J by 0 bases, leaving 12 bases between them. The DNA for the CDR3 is TGTGCCAGCAGCTTTAATGGACCGAGCTCCTACGAGCAGTACTTC. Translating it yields CASSFNGPSSYEQYF.